Listed below are T cell receptor beta chains from one sample, sequenced in a study of spatial heterogeneity in lung cancer. MiXCR, run by TCRdb on the 5' RACE reads, gives a single entry per CDR3 protein. The sample lists some 12,000 distinct CDR3 sequences, approximately 6.2% occurring once. Sequenced here: normal lung tissue next to the tumor, sampled at surgery. Every receptor here comes from a male donor with early-stage non-small cell lung cancer. Both conserved end residues are part of each CDR3. Fields, in order: J gene, clone size, V gene, CDR3 length, CDR3 protein. Clone size is given for some rows only: seen once, a few or many times, or a class if the clone is expanded.

j_call: TRBJ2-7; clone_size: .; v_call: TRBV30; cdr3_length: 12; cdr3_aa: CAWRRRPYEQYF
j_call: TRBJ1-5; clone_size: medium-sized; v_call: TRBV5-1; cdr3_length: 15; cdr3_aa: CASSATGGGNQPQHF
j_call: TRBJ2-5; clone_size: few; v_call: TRBV6-1; cdr3_length: 15; cdr3_aa: CASSPNPTSLETQYF
j_call: TRBJ2-3; clone_size: many; v_call: TRBV11-2; cdr3_length: 12; cdr3_aa: CASSPAADTQYF
j_call: TRBJ1-1; clone_size: many; v_call: TRBV29-1; cdr3_length: 13; cdr3_aa: CSVERVMNTEAFF
j_call: TRBJ2-1; clone_size: few; v_call: TRBV7-2; cdr3_length: 13; cdr3_aa: CASSLIGTGIQFF
j_call: TRBJ1-1; clone_size: many; v_call: TRBV19; cdr3_length: 13; cdr3_aa: CASYRDKSTEAFF
j_call: TRBJ2-1; clone_size: .; v_call: TRBV27; cdr3_length: 13; cdr3_aa: CASSFNRGHEQFF
j_call: TRBJ2-3; clone_size: many; v_call: TRBV29-1; cdr3_length: 14; cdr3_aa: CSVGLAGITDTQYF
j_call: TRBJ2-1; clone_size: many; v_call: TRBV2; cdr3_length: 15; cdr3_aa: CASSELAGEANEQFF
j_call: TRBJ1-2; clone_size: many; v_call: TRBV20-1; cdr3_length: 12; cdr3_aa: CSAPDPNYGYTF